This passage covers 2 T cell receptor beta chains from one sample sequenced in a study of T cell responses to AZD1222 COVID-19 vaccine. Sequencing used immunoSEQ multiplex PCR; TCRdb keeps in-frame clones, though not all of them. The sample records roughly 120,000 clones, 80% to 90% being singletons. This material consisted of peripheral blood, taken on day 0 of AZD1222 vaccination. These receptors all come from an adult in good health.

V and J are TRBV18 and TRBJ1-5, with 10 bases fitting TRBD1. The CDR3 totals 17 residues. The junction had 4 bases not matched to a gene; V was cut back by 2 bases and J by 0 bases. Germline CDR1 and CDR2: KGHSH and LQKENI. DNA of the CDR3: TGTGCCAGCTCACCAGGGGACAGGGGCTATAGCAATCAGCCCCAGCATTTT. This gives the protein CASSPGDRGYSNQPQHF.

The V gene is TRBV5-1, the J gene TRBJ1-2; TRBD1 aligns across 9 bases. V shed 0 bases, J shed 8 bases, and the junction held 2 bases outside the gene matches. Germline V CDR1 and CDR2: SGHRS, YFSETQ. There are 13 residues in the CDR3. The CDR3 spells CASSLGTGEGYTF. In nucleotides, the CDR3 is TGCGCCAGCAGCTTGGGGACAGGGGAGGGCTACACCTTC.